A selection of T cell receptor beta chains follows, all from one sample in a study of blood T cell repertoires in COVID-19. Sequenced by immunoSEQ multiplex PCR; TCRdb stores in-frame clones only, minus some. The sample yields approximately 260,000 clones, around nine tenths seen once. What was sequenced was peripheral blood. These receptors originate from a man aged 50-60 years with acute or convalescent COVID-19. Each CDR3 is given with its conserved first and last residue. The D gene is left open where the match is weak. A clone size is listed for some rows: how often the clone was seen (once, few, many), or a class if it is expanded.

.	TRBD2	TRBV19	TRBJ2-2	CASGNLAGGSTGELFF	TGTGCCAGTGGGAATCTAGCGGGGGGGTCAACCGGGGAGCTGTTTTTT
once	.	TRBV6-5	TRBJ2-7	CASGYEAYEQYF	TGTGCCAGCGGGTACGAGGCCTACGAGCAGTACTTC
.	TRBD1	TRBV18	TRBJ1-1	CASTGQELNTEAFF	TGTGCCAGCACCGGACAGGAGCTGAACACTGAAGCTTTCTTT
.	.	TRBV15	TRBJ1-2	CATSRDLGGSYGYTF	TGTGCCACCAGCAGAGATCTTGGGGGCAGCTATGGCTACACCTTC
.	.	TRBV29-1	TRBJ1-2	CSGVGTTYGYTF	TGCAGCGGCGTCGGGACAACATATGGCTACACCTTC
.	TRBD1	TRBV30	TRBJ1-1	CAWSRDSTEAFF	TGTGCCTGGAGTCGGGACAGCACTGAAGCTTTCTTT
.	.	TRBV10-3	TRBJ2-1	CAINTGTHSVDEQFF	TGTGCCATCAATACCGGGACTCACTCTGTGGATGAGCAGTTCTTC
.	.	TRBV24-1	TRBJ2-2	CATSEGGGTGELFF	TGTGCCACCAGTGAGGGGGGTGGCACCGGGGAGCTGTTTTTT
many	.	TRBV5-1	TRBJ1-2	CATRAPEGGDGYTF	TGCGCCACTCGCGCGCCCGAGGGCGGGGATGGCTACACCTTC
.	.	TRBV11-2	TRBJ1-5	CASSPSGSLFQPQHF	TGTGCCAGCAGCCCGTCCGGGTCCCTTTTTCAGCCCCAGCATTTT
.	.	TRBV18	TRBJ1-1	CASSPVRVEAFF	TGTGCCAGCTCACCAGTACGGGTTGAAGCTTTCTTT
.	.	TRBV3-1/TRBV3-2	TRBJ1-1	CASSPTNRVPNTEAFF	TGTGCCAGCAGCCCGACCAACAGGGTCCCGAACACTGAAGCTTTCTTT
.	TRBD1	TRBV18	TRBJ2-1	CASSFTGGSYNEQFF	TGTGCCAGCTCGTTTACAGGGGGCTCCTACAATGAGCAGTTCTTC
.	TRBD1	TRBV10-3	TRBJ1-2	CAISADREEGYTF	TGTGCCATCAGTGCGGACAGGGAGGAGGGCTACACCTTC
few	.	TRBV12-3/TRBV12-4	TRBJ1-4	CASSQVLNEKLFF	TGTGCCAGCAGTCAGGTCCTGAATGAAAAACTGTTTTTT
.	.	TRBV30	TRBJ2-7	CAWSVTRAYEQYF	TGTGCCTGGAGTGTAACTAGAGCCTACGAGCAGTACTTC
.	TRBD1	TRBV2	TRBJ1-2	CASTLTGAGYTF	TGTGCCAGCACTTTGACAGGGGCAGGCTACACCTTC
.	TRBD1	TRBV2	TRBJ1-1	CASRRQGSVTEAFF	TGTGCCAGCAGACGACAGGGGTCTGTCACTGAAGCTTTCTTT
.	TRBD2	TRBV5-1	TRBJ2-3	CASSLDTSGGEADTQYF	TGCGCCAGCAGCTTGGATACTAGCGGGGGGGAGGCAGATACGCAGTATTTT
once	.	TRBV30	TRBJ1-6	CAWSVFPGGNSPLHF	TGTGCCTGGAGTGTATTCCCGGGGGGAAATTCACCCCTCCACTTT
.	.	TRBV6-5	TRBJ2-7	CASSLARGSSYEQYF	TGTGCCAGCAGTCTCGCAAGGGGGAGCTCCTACGAGCAGTACTTC
.	.	TRBV13	TRBJ1-3	CASRRASRGNTIYF	TGTGCCAGCAGACGCGCTTCTAGAGGAAACACCATATATTTT
.	TRBD1	TRBV19	TRBJ1-2	CASSTPGQGDYGYTF	TGTGCCAGTAGTACCCCAGGACAGGGTGACTATGGCTACACCTTC
.	.	TRBV14	TRBJ1-2	CASSQGTAYGYTF	TGTGCCAGCAGCCAAGGGACAGCATATGGCTACACCTTC
.	.	TRBV29-1	TRBJ2-3	CSVLRGTDTQYF	TGCAGCGTTCTCCGGGGGACAGATACGCAGTATTTT
.	TRBD2	TRBV5-4	TRBJ2-5	CASSLAGRGGPEETQYF	TGTGCCAGCAGCTTGGCGGGGCGCGGGGGGCCTGAAGAGACCCAGTACTTC
.	.	TRBV5-4	TRBJ1-2	CASTDSNYGYTF	TGTGCCAGCACGGACTCTAACTATGGCTACACCTTC
.	.	TRBV6-1	TRBJ2-7	CASSEGHREYEQYF	TGTGCCAGCAGTGAAGGGCACAGGGAATACGAGCAGTACTTC
.	.	TRBV9	TRBJ2-5	CASSPTGTDPETQYF	TGTGCCAGCAGCCCAACAGGGACCGACCCGGAGACCCAGTACTTC
.	TRBD2	TRBV2	TRBJ2-5	CASSRRLATEETQYF	TGTGCCAGCAGCCGGCGACTAGCGACAGAAGAGACCCAGTACTTC
.	TRBD1	TRBV5-6	TRBJ2-7	CASSPGTAYSQYF	TGTGCCAGCAGCCCAGGGACAGCGTATTCCCAGTACTTC
.	TRBD2	TRBV7-2	TRBJ2-4	CASRVAGARNIQYF	TGTGCCAGCAGGGTAGCGGGGGCTCGAAACATTCAGTACTTC
.	TRBD1	TRBV11-2	TRBJ2-5	CASSLELGQTQETQYF	TGTGCCAGCAGCTTAGAACTGGGACAGACCCAAGAGACCCAGTACTTC
.	.	TRBV5-1	TRBJ1-3	CASSSQGAQAGNTIYF	TGCGCCAGCAGCTCTCAAGGGGCCCAGGCGGGAAACACCATATATTTT
.	TRBD1	TRBV19	TRBJ1-4	CASMAGTANEKLFF	TGTGCCAGTATGGCCGGGACAGCCAATGAAAAACTGTTTTTT
.	TRBD2	TRBV7-8	TRBJ2-5	CASRRTRVAGDQETQYF	TGTGCCAGCAGACGTACGCGGGTAGCGGGGGACCAAGAGACCCAGTACTTC
.	.	TRBV5-6	TRBJ1-5	CASSFLLRGDQPQHF	TGTGCCAGCAGCTTTCTCTTACGGGGAGATCAGCCCCAGCATTTT
.	.	TRBV21-1	TRBJ2-5	CASSKAVKLAGQETQYF	TGTGCCAGCAGCAAAGCGGTTAAGCTAGCGGGGCAAGAGACCCAGTACTTC
.	.	TRBV30	TRBJ2-7	CAWSESGPYEQYF	TGTGCCTGGAGTGAGTCAGGGCCCTACGAGCAGTACTTC
.	TRBD2	TRBV5-5	TRBJ2-1	CASSTGGTGSYNEQFF	TGTGCCAGCAGCACCGGGGGGACGGGCTCCTACAATGAGCAGTTCTTC
.	.	TRBV5-1	TRBJ1-1	CASSSLSQGNTEAFF	TGCGCCAGCAGCTCCCTTTCACAGGGGAACACTGAAGCTTTCTTT
.	.	TRBV7-3	TRBJ2-2	CASSFQRTGELFF	TGTGCCAGCAGCTTCCAGCGGACCGGGGAGCTGTTTTTT
.	.	TRBV19	TRBJ2-3	CASSFRHRTDTQYF	TGTGCCAGTAGTTTTCGACACCGCACAGATACGCAGTATTTT
.	TRBD2	TRBV15	TRBJ2-2	CATSRQLASAGELFF	TGTGCCACCAGCAGACAACTAGCGTCCGCCGGGGAGCTGTTTTTT
.	TRBD1	TRBV2	TRBJ1-1	CASSRQGANTEAFF	TGTGCCAGCAGCAGACAGGGGGCGAACACTGAAGCTTTCTTT
.	TRBD1	TRBV18	TRBJ2-7	CASSLRDSSYEQYF	TGTGCCAGCTCACTCCGGGACAGCTCCTACGAGCAGTACTTC
.	.	TRBV5-6	TRBJ2-2	CASSSLTGTGELFF	TGTGCCAGCAGCTCCCTTACAGGGACCGGGGAGCTGTTTTTT
few	TRBD1	TRBV19	TRBJ1-1	CASSTYRGQYTEAFF	TGTGCCAGTAGTACCTACAGGGGGCAGTACACTGAAGCTTTCTTT
.	.	TRBV7-9	TRBJ1-2	CASSAAGSGYGYTF	TGTGCCAGCAGCGCCGCCGGGTCCGGCTATGGCTACACCTTC